Following are 30 T cell receptor beta chains from one sample sequenced in a study of blood T cell repertoires in COVID-19. Here immunoSEQ multiplex PCR was the method, and the copy in TCRdb shows in-frame clones only, minus some. This table holds some 290,000 clones, around nine tenths found once. The material sequenced was peripheral blood. These receptors were obtained from a woman under 40 with COVID-19, enrolled during active disease.

The rearrangement links TRBV3-1 (or the pseudogene TRBV3-2) to TRBJ1-1; 10 bases agree with TRBD1. The germline V gene encodes CDR1 LGHDT and CDR2 YNNKEL (reference sequence). The CDR3 loop spans 15 amino acids. Germline trimming cut 1 base from V and 7 bases from J; bases unmatched to any gene: 6. CDR3 protein: CASSQVGDRGGEAFF. The CDR3 region has the DNA TGTGCCAGCAGCCAAGTGGGGGACAGGGGTGGTGAAGCTTTCTTT.

This chain joins TRBV29-1 and TRBJ2-7; the D is unclear. Germline CDR1 reads SQVTM; CDR2 reads ANQGSEA. This CDR3 is built from 11 residues. V lost 6 bases to trimming and J lost 0 bases, with 6 bases between them. The CDR3 DNA reads TGCAGCGTCGGTGCCTCCTACGAGCAGTACTTC. Amino acid sequence: CSVGASYEQYF.

This clone was counted once. The rearrangement links TRBV5-8 to TRBJ2-2; 11 nucleotides align to TRBD1. Germline V gene lookup returns CDR1 SGHTS and CDR2 YDEGEE. This CDR3 spans 16 amino acids. The J segment lost 1 base and the V segment lost 4 bases, leaving 3 bases of the junction unmatched. CDR3 DNA: TGTGCCAGCAGCATAGGGACAGGGGGGAACACCGGGGAGCTGTTTTTT. Translated, it gives CASSIGTGGNTGELFF.

V is TRBV15 and J is TRBJ1-1, with a tentative D call TRBD1 (5 bases). CDR1 is LNHNV and CDR2 is YYDKDF in the germline V gene (reference sequence). The length of the CDR3 is 14 residues. V was shortened by 0 bases and J by 4 bases, with 9 bases between the two germline ends. CDR3 amino acids: CATSRDVGGTEAFF. In DNA form, the CDR3 reads TGTGCCACCAGCAGAGACGTGGGGGGCACTGAAGCTTTCTTT.

This chain links TRBV10-3 with TRBJ2-3, with D uncertain. Germline values: CDR1 ENHRY, CDR2 SYGVKD. Trimming removed 4 bases from V and 0 bases from J, with 11 bases in between. This CDR3 comprises 15 residues. CDR3 nucleotide sequence: TGTGCCATCAGTGTGGCAGCGCCTAGCACAGATACGCAGTATTTT. This sequence encodes CAISVAAPSTDTQYF.

The J gene is TRBJ2-5, the V gene TRBV15, with 10 nucleotides matching TRBD2. The germline V gene has CDR1 LNHNV and CDR2 YYDKDF (reference sequence). Germline trimming cut 2 bases from V and 4 bases from J; bases unmatched to any gene: 4. The CDR3 totals 15 residues. This chain's CDR3 is CATSRPSGSRETQYF. CDR3 sequence (DNA): TGTGCCACCAGCAGACCTAGCGGGAGCAGAGAGACCCAGTACTTC.

The chain has TRBV11-2 and TRBJ2-3; 11 nucleotides align to TRBD2. CDR3 length: 16 residues. V was pared by 4 bases and J by 2 bases, with 5 bases of the junction left unmatched. Germline CDR1 and CDR2: SGHAT and FQNNGV. CDR3 residues: CASSSLAGGTTDTQYF. The CDR3 coding sequence is TGTGCCAGCAGCTCCCTAGCGGGAGGTACCACAGATACGCAGTATTTT.

There are many counts of this clone. The chain joins TRBV5-5 to TRBJ1-2, with TRBD1 matching 7 bases. From germline, CDR1 is SGHKS and CDR2 YYEKEE (reference sequence). This CDR3 spans 14 amino acids. The V gene end was trimmed by 0 bases and the J gene end by 6 bases; junction bases not matched to a gene: 5. CDR3 sequence: CASSLGQGLDGYTF. As DNA, the CDR3 is TGTGCCAGCAGCTTGGGACAGGGTTTGGATGGCTACACCTTC. The whole variable domain, filled in from reference TRBV5-5 and TRBJ1-2, reads DAGVTQSPTHLIKTRGQQVTLRCSPISGHKSVSWYQQVLGQGPQFIFQYYEKEERGRGNFPDRFSARQFPNYSSELNVNALLLGDSALYLCASSLGQGLDGYTFGSGTRLTVV.

The chain employs TRBV10-1 and TRBJ2-3; TRBD1 aligns across 7 bases. The CDR3 spans 13 residues. J lost 2 bases, V lost 7 bases, and 3 bases had no gene match. Germline V lookup: CDR1 WNHNN, CDR2 SYGVQD (reference sequence). CDR3 loop: CASTGQDTDTQYF. The CDR3 region has the DNA TGCGCCAGCACCGGACAGGACACAGATACGCAGTATTTT.

The rearrangement uses TRBV5-1 and TRBJ2-7; maybe TRBD1 (5 bases). The CDR3 has 13 residues. With 2 bases removed from V and 2 bases from J, the gap between germline ends came to 8 bases. Germline assignment: CDR1 SGHRS and CDR2 YFSETQ. The CDR3 is CASSFTDTYEQYF. The CDR3 coding sequence is TGCGCCAGCAGCTTCACGGACACCTACGAGCAGTACTTC.

The J gene is TRBJ2-1, the V gene TRBV2; 7 bases are shared with TRBD1. Germline assignment: CDR1 SNHLY and CDR2 FYNNEI. The V segment lost 5 bases and the J segment 8 bases; nucleotides outside the gene matches: 15. CDR3 length equals 16 residues. The CDR3 region has the DNA TGTGCCAGCAGTCGAGACGGGACAGCAGCCCTTGATGAGCAGTTCTTC. Translating it yields CASSRDGTAALDEQFF.

The chain recombines TRBV27 with TRBJ2-1; D is uncertain. V lost 6 bases and J 4 bases, leaving 13 bases between the germline ends. CDR1 is MNHEY and CDR2 is SMNVEV in the germline V gene (reference sequence). The CDR3 extends over 14 amino acids. DNA of the CDR3: TGTGCCAGCAGCGGAATCGCTAGTTACAATGAGCAGTTCTTC. Translating it yields CASSGIASYNEQFF.

The chain employs TRBV18 and TRBJ1-5; TRBD1 might be the D (6 bases). V lost 4 bases and J 5 bases, leaving 15 bases between the germline ends. Germline lookup yields CDR1 KGHSH and CDR2 LQKENI. The CDR3 runs to 15 residues. The CDR3 region has the DNA TGTGCCAGCTCACAATTACAGGGAACGGATCAGCCCCAGCATTTT. As protein: CASSQLQGTDQPQHF. Variable domain in full (rest from reference TRBV18 and TRBJ1-5): NAGVMQNPRHLVRRRGQEARLRCSPMKGHSHVYWYRQLPEEGLKFMVYLQKENIIDESGMPKERFSAEFPKEGPSILRIQQVVRGDSAAYFCASSQLQGTDQPQHFGDGTRLSIL.

This chain uses TRBV4-2 with TRBJ2-3, with D possibly being TRBD2 (6 bases). CDR3 length: 16 amino acids. Germline V lookup: CDR1 LGHNA, CDR2 YNFKEQ. Trimming took off 1 base at V and 1 base at J, with 12 bases between the two ends. The CDR3: CASSQALTGGTDTQYF. In DNA form, the CDR3 reads TGTGCCAGCAGCCAAGCCCTGACGGGGGGCACAGATACGCAGTATTTT.

The V call is TRBV6-2 or TRBV6-3, the J call TRBJ2-7; TRBD1 agrees at 9 bases. Germline-derived CDR1 and CDR2 are MNHEY and SVGEGT. The CDR3 contains 16 residues. V gave up 6 bases and J gave up 4 bases; unmatched junction bases: 13. The CDR3 DNA reads as TGTGCCAGCAGCCTGGGGAGCCCGGGACAGGGTTACGAGCAGTACTTC. It yields the protein CASSLGSPGQGYEQYF.

V usage is TRBV4-1 and J usage is TRBJ1-2; D might be TRBD1 (6 bases). Germline CDR1 MGHRA, CDR2 YSYEKL. This CDR3 is 16 amino acids long. V was pared by 3 bases and J by 4 bases, with 18 bases between. The CDR3 DNA reads TGCGCCAGCAGCCATGATCTCCGGGACACCCTCTATGGCTACACCTTC. It yields the protein CASSHDLRDTLYGYTF.

V usage is TRBV3-1 (or the pseudogene TRBV3-2) and J usage is TRBJ2-7, with a possible D match to TRBD2 (5 bases). With 1 base removed from V and 1 base from J, the gap between germline ends came to 5 bases. The germline gives CDR1 LGHDT, CDR2 YNNKEL (reference sequence). The CDR3 sequence is 13 residues long. DNA for the CDR3: TGTGCCAGCAGCCAAGCGGGGTCCTACGAGCAGTACTTC. It encodes CASSQAGSYEQYF.

V is TRBV18 and J is TRBJ2-7; D may be TRBD1 (8 bases). The germline CDR1 and CDR2 sequences are KGHSH and LQKENI. The CDR3 consists of 12 residues. DNA for the CDR3: TGTGCGAGCGGGACAGGATCCTACGAGCAGTACTTC. This sequence encodes CASGTGSYEQYF.

This sequence joins TRBV9 and TRBJ2-5, with D perhaps TRBD1 (6 bases). The CDR3 length is 15 residues. CDR1 is SGDLS, CDR2 YYNGEE, per germline. V shed 0 bases and J shed 1 base, with 10 bases lying between them. The CDR3 coding sequence is TGTGCCAGCAGCGTAGGAGGGGGAATCCAAGAGACCCAGTACTTC. This encodes CASSVGGGIQETQYF.

The rearrangement joins TRBV6-5 to TRBJ2-5; 9 nucleotides match TRBD1. After removal of 4 bases from V and 0 bases from J, the junction contained 6 bases not matched to a gene. The CDR3 is made up of 16 amino acids. Germline CDR1 is MNHEY and CDR2 is SVGAGI. In DNA form, the CDR3 reads TGTGCCAGCAGTTCAACAGGGGGCCGGTACCAAGAGACCCAGTACTTC. Amino acids: CASSSTGGRYQETQYF.

The chain couples TRBV24-1 to TRBJ2-5; D is possibly TRBD2 (6 bases). The CDR3 totals 17 residues. The V gene's germline CDR1 is KGHDR and CDR2 SFDVKD. The germline V and J ends were trimmed by 5 bases and 1 base, with 19 bases remaining between them. CDR3 sequence reads: CATSGWGLPGLQETQYF. DNA for the CDR3: TGTGCCACCAGTGGATGGGGATTACCGGGACTCCAAGAGACCCAGTACTTC.

The chain carries TRBV5-1 and TRBJ2-7, with D tentatively TRBD1 (6 bases). V lost 2 bases, J lost 7 bases, and 19 bases lay in between. This CDR3 has 15 amino acids. Per the germline V gene, CDR1 is SGHRS and CDR2 is YFSETQ. Written as DNA, the CDR3 is TGCGCCAGCAGCTTCACAGGGCCTGGGGCAGGGGAGCAGTACTTC. Encoded protein: CASSFTGPGAGEQYF.

V and J are TRBV6-2 or TRBV6-3 and TRBJ1-3; a weak D match, TRBD1 (5 bases). The CDR3 contains 18 residues. Trimming left V 6 bases short and J 0 bases short, with 21 bases between. CDR1 is MNHEY and CDR2 is SVGEGT in the germline V gene. CDR3 DNA: TGTGCCAGCAGCTCCGGGACTGGATTGTCTGGCTCTGGAAACACCATATATTTT. Translation: CASSSGTGLSGSGNTIYF.

The chain links TRBV6-1 to TRBJ2-7; 8 bases line up with TRBD2. The CDR3 contains 14 residues. Germline assignment: CDR1 MNHNS and CDR2 SASEGT. V lost 2 bases to trimming and J lost 4 bases; unmatched junction nucleotides: 4. The CDR3 reads CASSETAGGYEQYF. CDR3 sequence (DNA): TGTGCCAGCAGTGAAACGGCGGGAGGTTACGAGCAGTACTTC.

CDR3: CASRPPQDTQYF. The CDR3 bases are TGTGCCAGCAGACCCCCCCAGGATACGCAGTATTTT. The rearrangement links TRBV6-5 to TRBJ2-3; D call uncertain. V was trimmed by 6 bases and J by 6 bases, leaving 10 bases between them. Germline V gene lookup returns CDR1 MNHEY and CDR2 SVGAGI. The CDR3 has 12 amino acids.

The rearrangement joins TRBV3-1 (or the pseudogene TRBV3-2) to TRBJ1-4, with 9 bases aligning to TRBD1. The V and J ends lost 1 base and 10 bases, in that order; junction bases with no gene match: 13. The germline V gene has CDR1 LGHDT and CDR2 YNNKEL (reference sequence). This CDR3 is built from 17 residues. This CDR3 is CASSQVHRGRSQRKLFF. CDR3 bases: TGTGCCAGCAGCCAAGTCCACAGGGGGCGCAGCCAACGAAAACTGTTTTTT.

V is TRBV28 and J is TRBJ2-5, with D hard to call. This CDR3 has 12 amino acids. The germline V gene has CDR1 MDHEN and CDR2 SYDVKM. Trimming pared 6 bases from V and 1 base from J, leaving 6 bases between. The CDR3 region is CASRVSQETQYF. CDR3 bases: TGTGCCAGCAGGGTCAGCCAAGAGACCCAGTACTTC.

This sequence joins TRBV5-6 and TRBJ2-7, with D tentatively TRBD1 (5 bases). This CDR3 spans 15 amino acids. Germline assignment: CDR1 SGHDT and CDR2 YYEEEE. Trimming removed 1 base from V and 2 bases from J, with 13 bases in between. DNA for the CDR3: TGTGCCAGCAGCTTGCCCATAGGGGCTACCTACGAGCAGTACTTC. Translating it yields CASSLPIGATYEQYF.

The chain has TRBV28 and TRBJ2-7; a possible D gene is TRBD2 (6 bases). The CDR3 is made up of 13 amino acids. The V and J ends lost 5 bases and 5 bases respectively, with 13 bases between them. Germline V gene lookup returns CDR1 MDHEN and CDR2 SYDVKM. Written as DNA, the CDR3 is TGTGCCAGCAGTAGGGTGGAGGGCAACGAGCAGTACTTC. Protein sequence: CASSRVEGNEQYF.

The genes are TRBV7-3 and TRBJ1-1; TRBD1 matches at 8 bases. Per the germline V gene, CDR1 is SGHTA and CDR2 is FQGTGA. The CDR3 spans 14 residues. Trimming at V came to 5 bases and at J to 5 bases, leaving 7 bases not matched to a gene. The CDR3 reads CASSETGGGTEAFF. DNA of the CDR3: TGTGCCAGCAGCGAAACAGGGGGAGGAACTGAAGCTTTCTTT.